This T cell receptor beta chain is drawn from a study of T cell clusters in autoimmune cytopenias. The length of the CDR3 is 15 residues. Germline V gives CDR1 MNHEY, CDR2 SVGAGI. TRB was amplified by touch-down multiplex PCR, primer pools A and B combined. TCRdb reanalyzed the multiplex PCR reads, giving one entry per CDR3 protein sequence and no DNA. The sample table sets out under 2,500 distinct CDR3 sequences. Each sample's input was about 270 ng genomic DNA, 30,000 to 45,000 genome equivalents. In terms of frequency, this clonotype is medium-sized. This sample also appeared in a second study, on T cell repertoires in aging, cancer and after chemotherapy. From that report: Untreated cancer patients had significantly lower blood TCR diversity than age-matched healthy donors.

The clonotype comes from a human donor in good health. The chain is built from TRBV6-5 and TRBJ1-3; TCRdb designates TRBD1, a call that cannot be tested without DNA. The sample consisted of peripheral blood. The CDR3 region is CASSPGAVSGNTIYF.